This T cell receptor (beta chain) was retrieved from a study of PD-1 and CTLA-4 blockade in melanoma. The table came from immunoSEQ multiplex PCR; TCRdb's copy has only in-frame clones and leaves some out. The repertoire holds tens of thousands of clones, with about 88% as singletons. The origin of this receptor is a human donor with melanoma. Sample: CD8+ T cells from peripheral blood, taken from a patient given anti-PD-1 treatment.

CDR3 bases: TGTGCCGCACCGGGACATCCTCAGCCCTATAATTCACCCCTCCACTTT. This sequence encodes CAAPGHPQPYNSPLHF. This chain links TRBV10-3 with TRBJ1-6, with D perhaps matching TRBD1 (6 bases). CDR3 length: 16 amino acids. The ends were cut back, 11 bases at V and 2 bases at J, with 19 bases in the middle. Germline V lookup: CDR1 ENHRY, CDR2 SYGVKD.